A single sample is the source of the 13 T cell receptor beta chains below, sequenced in a study of T cell responses to AZD1222 COVID-19 vaccine. Profiling relied on immunoSEQ multiplex PCR, and the TCRdb table lists in-frame clones only, not all of them. Found here are 90,000 to 120,000 clones, 91% of them singletons; the top ten hold less than 25%. Sequences were derived from peripheral blood, sampled on day 0 of AZD1222 vaccination. The source of these receptors is an adult in good health.

The chain carries TRBV4-1 and TRBJ2-5; D gene unclear. The ends were cut back, 1 base at V and 1 base at J, with 10 bases in the middle. CDR1 is MGHRA, CDR2 YSYEKL, per germline. This CDR3 has 15 amino acids. The CDR3 reads CASSQGLTVQETQYF. CDR3 coding DNA: TGCGCCAGCAGCCAAGGGTTAACGGTCCAAGAGACCCAGTACTTC.

This clone came up once. As DNA, the CDR3 is TGTGCCAGCACCCCGGTTGGAGGATTAGGACTTTCCGAGCAGTACTTC. Its translation: CASTPVGGLGLSEQYF. This chain joins TRBV6-2 or TRBV6-3 and TRBJ2-7; D is perhaps TRBD2 (5 bases). CDR1 MNHEY and CDR2 SVGEGT come from the germline V gene. The V end was cut by 7 bases, the J end by 6 bases, with 25 bases between. This CDR3 is 16 amino acids long.

The chain links TRBV19 to TRBJ1-1; D is possibly TRBD1 (5 bases). V shed 8 bases and J shed 1 base, with 14 bases lying between them. Per the germline V gene, CDR1 is LNHDA and CDR2 is SQIVND (reference sequence). The CDR3 totals 14 residues. Here the CDR3 DNA reads TGTGCCAGTGAGTCCGGACAACCGAACACTGAAGCTTTCTTT. Translated, it gives CASESGQPNTEAFF.

The chain couples TRBV7-2 to TRBJ2-5; D gene ambiguous. Trimming cost V 5 bases and J 5 bases, with 15 bases left between them. The CDR3 is 14 residues long. CDR1 is SGHTA, CDR2 FQGNSA, per germline. CDR3 in amino acids: CASSPQVGWETQYF. CDR3 nucleotide sequence: TGTGCCAGCAGCCCCCAGGTGGGTTGGGAGACCCAGTACTTC.

The J gene is TRBJ2-3, the V gene TRBV20-1, with 8 positions matching TRBD1. The CDR3 runs 15 residues. CDR1 and CDR2 from the germline V gene are DFQATT and SNEGSKA (reference sequence). J gave up 2 bases and V 3 bases, and 7 bases lay outside the gene matches. CDR3 residues: CSASRRDRTTDTQYF. The CDR3 region has the DNA TGCAGTGCTAGTCGGCGGGACAGGACCACAGATACGCAGTATTTT.

This chain links TRBV19 with TRBJ1-1, with D possibly matching TRBD1 (6 bases). In germline, CDR1 is LNHDA, CDR2 SQIVND (reference sequence). The length of the CDR3 is 15 residues. Trimming took 7 bases from V and 0 from J, leaving 15 bases between them. For the CDR3, the DNA is TGTGCCAGTAACAAACAGGGTTTTGTGAACACTGAAGCTTTCTTT. It specifies CASNKQGFVNTEAFF.

The chain employs TRBV18 and TRBJ2-1; weak D call: TRBD2 (5 bases). The ends were cut back, 2 bases at V and 2 bases at J, with 13 bases in the middle. The CDR3 spans 16 residues. CDR1 KGHSH and CDR2 LQKENI come from the germline V gene. CDR3 coding DNA: TGTGCCAGCTCACCAGAATCGGCTAGCACCTACAATGAGCAGTTCTTC. Residues: CASSPESASTYNEQFF.

This clone appeared a single time. The chain links TRBV5-4 to TRBJ2-5; 15 bases agree with TRBD2. V was clipped by 4 bases and J by 5 bases; unmatched bases: 3. CDR1 and CDR2 from the germline V gene are SGHNT and YYREEE (reference sequence). The CDR3 consists of 15 residues. The CDR3 loop reads CASSRTSGGVETQYF. The CDR3 DNA sequence: TGTGCCAGCAGCCGGACTAGCGGGGGGGTGGAGACCCAGTACTTC.

DNA of the CDR3: TGTGCTAGTGGTTATAACTCGGGTGGCTACACCTTC. Its translation is CASGYNSGGYTF. J is TRBJ1-2 and V is TRBV12-5; D not resolved. The CDR3 runs 12 residues. Germline-derived CDR1 and CDR2 are LGHNT and FRNRAP. Trimming removed 4 bases at V and 7 bases at J, with 10 bases between.

The chain links TRBV6-5 to TRBJ1-3; the D is unclear. Trimming pared 4 bases from V and 0 bases from J, leaving 13 bases between. Per the germline V gene, CDR1 is MNHEY and CDR2 is SVGAGI. CDR3 length: 16 amino acids. CDR3 loop: CASSFSRRSSGNTIYF. The CDR3 DNA sequence: TGTGCCAGCAGTTTCTCTCGACGGAGCTCTGGAAACACCATATATTTT.

The rearrangement links TRBV5-8 to TRBJ2-1; TRBD2 matches 12 bases. The CDR3 is made up of 16 amino acids. Germline CDR1 and CDR2: SGHTS and YDEGEE. The V segment lost 1 base and the J segment 7 bases; nucleotides outside the gene matches: 6. CDR3 sequence reads: CASSLTPSGGVNEQFF. The CDR3 DNA sequence: TGTGCCAGCAGCTTGACCCCTAGCGGGGGGGTTAATGAGCAGTTCTTC.

The V call is TRBV5-1, the J call TRBJ2-6; 8 positions match TRBD1. Germline trimming cut 8 bases from V and 4 bases from J; bases unmatched to any gene: 5. From germline, CDR1 is SGHRS and CDR2 YFSETQ. The CDR3 length is 14 residues. CDR3 region: CASTGTGGANVLTF. CDR3 nucleotides: TGCGCCAGTACCGGGACAGGAGGGGCCAACGTCCTGACTTTC.

The rearrangement links TRBV14 to TRBJ2-7; D might be TRBD2 (5 bases). The germline V gene encodes CDR1 SGHDN and CDR2 FVKESK. The V end lost 0 bases, the J end lost 11 bases, and 20 bases lay between the germline ends. The length of the CDR3 is 15 residues. CDR3 sequence: CASSQDGYSPRGKYF. DNA of the CDR3: TGTGCCAGCAGCCAAGATGGGTACAGCCCCCGGGGAAAGTACTTC.